Listed here is a single T cell receptor beta chain. Its target is not known. This record belongs to a study of cytomegalovirus exposure and HLA in healthy donors. As for the study in general: The roughly 670 first-cohort repertoires shared a platform with the roughly 120 validation repertoires, as reported in a later analysis.

The table came from immunoSEQ multiplex PCR; TCRdb's copy has only in-frame clones and leaves some out. The sample has around 200,000 clones; about 80% are singletons. Study results and limitations: One later analysis, an examination of the 120 validation repertoires, found that first-cohort TCR clusters tended to co-occur in them. The study found most TCR sequences rare, yet found some public TCRs in many donors. Cytomegalovirus association was assigned to some 160 TCR beta chains.

The source of this sequence is a woman between 18 and 30 years old in good health and CMV-seropositive. The source material was PBMCs.

The CDR3 DNA is TGTGCCAGCAGCTATACCAGGACAGGGCCGGCGAATGGCTACACCTTC. Translated, it gives CASSYTRTGPANGYTF. J is TRBJ1-2 and V is TRBV5-6; 8 bases agree with TRBD1. The germline CDR1 and CDR2 sequences are SGHDT and YYEEEE. J was trimmed by 6 bases and V by 3 bases; bases with no gene match: 13. The CDR3 totals 16 residues.